These 19 T cell receptor beta chains were sequenced from one sample in a study of cytomegalovirus exposure and HLA in healthy donors (dated by TCRdb to about 2017). Library construction relied on the immunoSEQ multiplex PCR assay. For the multiplex PCR, a mixture combining 60 forward primers for TCR Vbeta segments and 13 reverse primers for TCR Jbeta segments was used. Here the immuneACCESS table is served through TCRdb, limited to in-frame sequences with V and J called. Missing clones are a known gap in these copies; in checked studies unresolved V genes cover under half, and the rest lacks a known reason. For this sample the table gives roughly 180,000 clones, of which roughly 85% were detected only once. Of the sample, approximately 1.4% is held by the ten largest clones. The sequenced sample consisted of PBMCs. The receptors were gathered from a man aged 30 to 39 in good health and CMV-seronegative.

The chain has TRBV7-2 and TRBJ1-2; a possible D gene is TRBD1 (6 bases). The CDR3 loop spans 15 amino acids. The germline V gene encodes CDR1 SGHTA and CDR2 FQGNSA. V was clipped by 5 bases and J by 2 bases, with 15 bases between them. CDR3 nucleotides: TGTGCCAGCAGCCGCAATTTGGACAGCAACTATGGCTACACCTTC. Residues: CASSRNLDSNYGYTF.

The chain employs TRBV28 and TRBJ2-7; TRBD1 agrees at 7 bases. This CDR3 is 14 amino acids long. Unmatched junction bases numbered 9, after V lost 6 bases and J lost 4 bases. CDR1 is MDHEN, CDR2 SYDVKM, per germline. The CDR3, as DNA: TGTGCCAGCAGGCTGACAGGGTTAGGGTACGAGCAGTACTTC. Encoded protein: CASRLTGLGYEQYF.

V gene TRBV9 combines with J gene TRBJ2-2, with 8 positions matching TRBD1. Germline trimming cut 5 bases from V and 0 bases from J; bases unmatched to any gene: 9. Germline CDR1 is SGDLS and CDR2 is YYNGEE. The CDR3 is 17 amino acids. This CDR3 reads CASRDRRDRPNTGELFF. CDR3 DNA: TGTGCCAGCAGGGATAGACGGGACAGGCCGAACACCGGGGAGCTGTTTTTT.

CDR3 nucleotides: TGTGCCAGCATCTGGGACAGGGGTGGCAATGAGCAGTTCTTC. Translating gives CASIWDRGGNEQFF. V usage is TRBV11-2 and J usage is TRBJ2-1; 10 positions match TRBD1. In germline, CDR1 is SGHAT, CDR2 FQNNGV. V lost 7 bases, J lost 6 bases, and 6 bases stayed unmatched. The CDR3 has 14 residues.

CDR3 sequence (DNA): TGTGCCAGCAGCCCGACAGGGGATACGAAAGAAAAACTGTTTTTT. The encoded protein is CASSPTGDTKEKLFF. V is TRBV7-9 and J is TRBJ1-4; TRBD1 aligns across 8 bases. Per germline, CDR1 SEHNR and CDR2 FQNEAQ (reference sequence). Trimming cost V 5 bases and J 8 bases; bases outside gene matches: 10. The CDR3 has 15 amino acids. Looking up the rest from reference TRBV7-9 and TRBJ1-4 gives the full variable domain: DTGVSQNPRHKITKRGQNVTFRCDPISEHNRLYWYRQTLGQGPEFLTYFQNEAQLEKSRLLSDRFSAERPKGSFSTLEIQRTEQGDSAMYLCASSPTGDTKEKLFFGSGTQLSVL.

Comment on this clone: The junction shows a germline mismatch at one end, possibly a read error. The gene calls are TRBV5-6 and TRBJ2-7; weak D call: TRBD2 (6 bases). There are 17 residues in the CDR3. From germline, CDR1 is SGHDT and CDR2 YYEEEE. The CDR3 sequence: CASRFLGGAGPSYEQYF. The CDR3 nucleotides read TGTGCCAGCCGCTTCCTGGGTGGGGCGGGACCCTCCTACGAGCAGTACTTC.

The CDR3 here is CASSPTGLNTEAFF. DNA for the CDR3: TGTGCCAGCAGCCCGACAGGGTTGAACACTGAAGCTTTCTTT. V usage is TRBV11-1 and J usage is TRBJ1-1; 7 bases align to TRBD1. The germline V gene has CDR1 SGHAT and CDR2 FQDESV (reference sequence). CDR3 length equals 14 residues. After removal of 5 bases from V and 0 bases from J, the junction contained 3 bases not matched to a gene.

The chain joins TRBV19 to TRBJ1-3; D not certain. The germline CDR1 and CDR2 sequences are LNHDA and SQIVND (reference sequence). The CDR3 spans 14 residues. V lost 2 bases to trimming and J lost 6 bases, with 11 bases between them. The CDR3: CASSIPALLNTIYF. CDR3 in DNA: TGTGCCAGTAGTATACCCGCACTTCTAAACACCATATATTTT.

The chain links TRBV4-3 to TRBJ1-2, with D possibly TRBD1 on 6 matching bases. Germline assignment: CDR1 LGHNA and CDR2 YSLEER. Between the trimmed V and J ends, which lost 0 bases and 3 bases, there was a span of 14 bases. This CDR3 has 16 residues. As DNA, the CDR3 is TGCGCCAGCAGCCAAGATACAACAGGGATTGACTATGGCTACACCTTC. Protein product: CASSQDTTGIDYGYTF.

This clone was detected once. The chain combines TRBV19 with TRBJ2-6, with D possibly matching TRBD1 (6 bases). CDR1 is LNHDA, CDR2 SQIVND, per germline (reference sequence). V was clipped by 3 bases and J by 0 bases, with 15 bases between them. This CDR3 spans 18 amino acids. CDR3 bases: TGTGCCAGTAGTATTTCCCAGGGGTTTCCCTCTGGGGCCAACGTCCTGACTTTC. It translates to CASSISQGFPSGANVLTF. The full variable domain, completed using reference TRBV19 and TRBJ2-6, is DGGITQSPKYLFRKEGQNVTLSCEQNLNHDAMYWYRQDPGQGLRLIYYSQIVNDFQKGDIAEGYSVSREKKESFPLTVTSAQKNPTAFYLCASSISQGFPSGANVLTFGAGSRLTVL.

The chain joins TRBV4-2 to TRBJ2-1; no clear D gene. The CDR3 consists of 15 residues. CDR1 and CDR2 from the germline V gene are LGHNA and YNFKEQ. V shed 0 bases and J shed 6 bases, with 12 bases lying between them. The CDR3 sequence: CASSQDDRPGNEQFF. The DNA of the CDR3 is TGTGCCAGCAGCCAAGATGACCGTCCGGGCAATGAGCAGTTCTTC.

CDR3 sequence (DNA): TGTGCCAGCAGTTACGCAGGGGATAGGAGCAATCAGCCCCAGCATTTT. This translates into CASSYAGDRSNQPQHF. The chain uses TRBV6-5 and TRBJ1-5; D might be TRBD1 (6 bases). CDR1 MNHEY and CDR2 SVGAGI come from the germline V gene. The V and J ends lost 2 bases and 1 base respectively, with 12 bases between them. The CDR3 consists of 16 residues.

The rearrangement joins TRBV7-9 to TRBJ1-1; tentatively, D is TRBD1 (5 bases). V was clipped by 3 bases and J by 1 base, with 12 bases between them. The V gene's germline CDR1 is SEHNR and CDR2 FQNEAQ (reference sequence). The CDR3 contains 15 residues. The CDR3 DNA reads TGTGCCAGCAGCTTCGACAGAAACTCGAACACTGAAGCTTTCTTT. It yields the protein CASSFDRNSNTEAFF.

V is TRBV4-3 and J is TRBJ2-7, with 9 positions matching TRBD1. After removal of 4 bases from V and 5 bases from J, the junction contained 9 bases not matched to a gene. CDR3 length: 15 amino acids. Germline CDR1 LGHNA, CDR2 YSLEER. CDR3 amino acids: CASSPGQGYANEQYF. The CDR3 DNA reads as TGCGCCAGCAGCCCGGGACAGGGCTACGCGAACGAGCAGTACTTC.

This rearrangement joins TRBV4-1 to TRBJ1-2; D unresolved. The CDR3 length is 14 residues. Per the germline V gene, CDR1 is MGHRA and CDR2 is YSYEKL. V was trimmed by 1 base and J by 4 bases, leaving 10 bases between them. The CDR3 DNA is TGCGCCAGCAGCCAAGTCCTTGGAGTCTATGGCTACACCTTC. Protein: CASSQVLGVYGYTF.

DNA of the CDR3: TGTGCCAGCATCCTCAGGGAAGCTTTCTTT. Its translation is CASILREAFF. This rearrangement joins TRBV6-1 to TRBJ1-1; D unclear. The CDR3 runs to 10 residues. The germline gives CDR1 MNHNS, CDR2 SASEGT. V lost 7 bases, J lost 8 bases, and 8 bases lay in between.

This chain links TRBV30 with TRBJ2-5, with D possibly TRBD2 on 5 matching bases. The J call is in doubt because the DNA end fits TRBJ2-7 better. The CDR3 covers 14 residues. Looked up from germline, CDR1 is GTSNPN and CDR2 is SVGIG (reference sequence). The CDR3 sequence is CAWSPGFRDYEQYF. In nucleotides, the CDR3 is TGTGCCTGGAGTCCGGGATTTCGGGACTACGAGCAGTACTTC.

The chain is built from TRBV11-2 and TRBJ2-7; 7 nucleotides line up with TRBD1. Germline trimming cut 5 bases from V and 2 bases from J; bases unmatched to any gene: 9. This CDR3 has 15 residues. Germline CDR1 SGHAT, CDR2 FQNNGV. The CDR3 DNA reads as TGTGCCAGCAGCCCAGTCCGGGGACAGACCTACGAGCAGTACTTC. Amino acid sequence: CASSPVRGQTYEQYF.

The rearrangement joins TRBV18 to TRBJ2-6; the match to TRBD1 covers 11 bases. V was pared by 5 bases and J by 2 bases, with 2 bases of the junction left unmatched. This CDR3 spans 16 amino acids. CDR1 and CDR2 (germline): KGHSH, LQKENI. CDR3 residues: CASSTGQGAGANVLTF. CDR3 DNA sequence: TGTGCCAGCTCAACGGGACAGGGGGCTGGGGCCAACGTCCTGACTTTC.